This TCR beta chain was found in a study of T cells in Graves' hyperthyroidism and ophthalmopathy. Study summary: Staff took peripheral blood when the initial diagnosis was made, before any treatment began.

The CDR3 extends over 14 amino acids. The V end lost 5 bases, the J end lost 4 bases, and 15 bases lay between the germline ends. Per the germline V gene, CDR1 is MNHNS and CDR2 is SASEGT. TCR beta CDR3 regions were amplified from RNA. Researchers ran a first-round RT-PCR on the TCR CDR3 using the HTBI primer set. TCRdb fed the multiplex PCR reads into MiXCR, producing one record per CDR3 protein. The table shows 550,000 to 700,000 distinct CDR3 sequences, with around 15% occurring only once. Study observations and caveats: Onset of ophthalmopathy came a median 6.5 months after the model predicted it. Most thyroid clonotypes expanded above 0.001 were also detected in blood.

Subjects with ophthalmopathy showed a Clinical Activity Score no lower than 3, a NOSPECS grade no lower than 4, and a duration shorter than 3 months. Notes on this clonotype: Its antigen is currently unknown.

This sequence joins TRBV6-1 and TRBJ2-7, with D possibly matching TRBD2 (6 bases). Sequencing was carried out using blood. The sequence was collected from a woman aged 35 to 49 with Graves' ophthalmopathy. The CDR3 DNA sequence: TGTGCCAGCAGTACGGGGGACGGAGCTTACGAGCAGTACTTC. Protein product: CASSTGDGAYEQYF.